This TCR beta chain was captured in a study of T cells in Graves' hyperthyroidism and ophthalmopathy. Study-wide findings and caveats: Blood also showed most of the thyroid clonotypes that were expanded above 0.001.

Newly diagnosed hyperthyroidism, duration under 2 months, in patients aged 18 to 65. Used for diagnoses were clinical symptoms, serum thyroxine and TRAb, thyroid ultrasound and orbital computed tomography. PBMCs were derived from 10 ml fresh peripheral blood. This clonotype was recorded at least ten times. Antigen specificity is unknown. There were TCR beta CDR3 regions amplified from RNA transcripts. TCR CDR3 underwent first-round RT-PCR with the HTBI primer set. TCRdb reprocessed the multiplex PCR reads via MiXCR and lists one record per CDR3 protein. The data show some 440,000 distinct CDR3 sequences, about 15% seen once. This clonotype was sampled from a young woman with Graves' hyperthyroidism. Sequenced material: blood.

This CDR3 is CASSLGGIDNQPQHF. The CDR3 region has the DNA TGTGCCAGCAGCTTGGGAGGGATCGACAATCAGCCCCAGCATTTT. The chain has TRBV5-6 and TRBJ1-5; D not resolved. Trimming took 0 bases from V and 3 from J, leaving 10 bases between them. The CDR3 is 15 amino acids. CDR1 and CDR2 (germline): SGHDT, YYEEEE.